Below are 17 T cell receptor beta chains sequenced from a single sample in a study of T-cell reconstitution after alpha-beta-depleted transplantation in children. Molecular barcoding with unique molecular identifiers was used for the TCRbeta library. From the PCR reads, TCRdb called clonotypes with MiXCR, one entry per CDR3 protein. This sample has fewer than 400,000 distinct CDR3 sequences, with about a fifth found just once. Sequenced material: PBMCs from the stem cell graft donor, taken from the stem cell graft. The receptors shown here come from a human donor who donated a stem cell graft to a child with acute myeloid leukemia.

This clonotype appeared a few times. This chain joins TRBV6-2 or TRBV6-3 and TRBJ2-1; D is unclear. The germline CDR1 and CDR2 sequences are MNHEY and SVGEGT. The CDR3 consists of 13 residues. Trimming shortened V by 0 bases and J by 9 bases, and 9 bases separated the two germline ends. For the CDR3, the DNA is TGTGCCAGCAGTTACTCTGCCGCGGCTGAGCAGTTCTTC. This encodes CASSYSAAAEQFF.

This clonotype was detected only a few times. The chain carries TRBV20-1 and TRBJ2-1; 8 bases are a match to TRBD2. The CDR3 length is 14 residues. Germline-derived CDR1 and CDR2 are DFQATT and SNEGSKA (reference sequence). The V gene end was trimmed by 6 bases and the J gene end by 6 bases; junction bases not matched to a gene: 10. The CDR3 loop is CSAPRAGESNEQFF. The DNA of the CDR3 is TGCAGTGCCCCTCGAGCGGGAGAAAGCAATGAGCAGTTCTTC.

The chain is built from TRBV2 and TRBJ2-3; 10 nucleotides match TRBD2. After removal of 6 bases from V and 3 bases from J, the junction contained 6 bases not matched to a gene. The germline CDR1 and CDR2 sequences are SNHLY and FYNNEI. The CDR3 length is 15 residues. CDR3 loop: CASRGSGRTTDTQYF. The CDR3 DNA reads TGTGCCAGCAGGGGTAGCGGGAGGACGACAGATACGCAGTATTTT.

This clonotype was detected a few times. J is TRBJ2-7 and V is TRBV12-3 or TRBV12-4; 9 bases agree with TRBD1. The CDR3 extends over 15 amino acids. V dropped 1 base and J dropped 3; count of bases not matched to a gene: 4. The chain's CDR3 is CASSLDGTGYYEQYF. DNA of the CDR3: TGTGCCAGCAGTTTAGACGGGACAGGGTACTACGAGCAGTACTTC.

The chain recombines TRBV4-1 with TRBJ1-5; D remains ambiguous. Germline V gene lookup returns CDR1 MGHRA and CDR2 YSYEKL. Trimming removed 1 base at V and 6 bases at J, with 10 bases between. There are 14 residues in the CDR3. The CDR3 DNA reads as TGCGCCAGCAGCCAAGGAGCGACTGGTCAGCCCCAGCATTTT. Translation: CASSQGATGQPQHF.

The chain joins TRBV28 to TRBJ2-7, with 7 nucleotides matching TRBD2. Trimming removed 5 bases from V and 1 base from J; junction bases left unmatched: 11. The CDR3 extends over 16 amino acids. CDR1 is MDHEN and CDR2 is SYDVKM in the germline V gene. The CDR3 DNA reads TGTGCCAGCAGTCTCACAACGCTAGCGGCGTCCTACGAGCAGTACTTC. Translated, it gives CASSLTTLAASYEQYF.

The rearrangement links TRBV2 to TRBJ2-5; TRBD1 aligns across 8 bases. V shed 10 bases, J shed 3 bases, and the junction held 7 bases outside the gene matches. In germline, CDR1 is SNHLY, CDR2 FYNNEI. The length of the CDR3 is 13 residues. CDR3 protein: CAKGQGLKETQYF. The CDR3 nucleotides read TGTGCCAAAGGACAGGGCCTAAAAGAGACCCAGTACTTC.

This clonotype has just a few counts. The V call is TRBV15, the J call TRBJ2-2; TRBD2 matches at 8 bases. The ends lost 1 base at V and 5 bases at J; junction bases unmatched: 6. CDR3 size: 16 residues. Per the germline V gene, CDR1 is LNHNV and CDR2 is YYDKDF (reference sequence). This CDR3 is CATSRVNGRVTGELFF. The CDR3 bases are TGTGCCACCAGCAGAGTAAACGGGAGGGTTACCGGGGAGCTGTTTTTT.

The table lists this clonotype with many counts. This chain connects TRBV5-1 to TRBJ1-5; the D gene is possibly TRBD1 (6 bases). Germline CDR1 is SGHRS and CDR2 is YFSETQ. This CDR3 contains 14 residues. Trimming shortened V by 0 bases and J by 6 bases, and 10 bases separated the two germline ends. The CDR3 bases are TGCGCCAGCAGCTTGGATGGGGGCGGTCAGCCCCAGCATTTT. Amino acids: CASSLDGGGQPQHF.

The chain carries TRBV20-1 and TRBJ2-5; D perhaps matches TRBD1 (6 bases). Trimming pared 0 bases from V and 4 bases from J, leaving 15 bases between. This CDR3 is built from 15 residues. Germline CDR1 and CDR2: DFQATT and SNEGSKA (reference sequence). The CDR3 DNA is TGCAGTGCTAGAGACTTGGGGGCCCCTGGAGAGACCCAGTACTTC. Its protein product is CSARDLGAPGETQYF.

The rearrangement uses TRBV11-2 and TRBJ2-1; 9 bases line up with TRBD1. V shed 4 bases, J shed 9 bases, and the junction held 7 bases outside the gene matches. Germline V gives CDR1 SGHAT, CDR2 FQNNGV. The CDR3 covers 14 residues. As DNA, the CDR3 is TGTGCCAGCAGCTGGGACAGGGCAGTCAGTGAGCAGTTCTTC. It codes for CASSWDRAVSEQFF.

This CDR3 reads CASSRGAQHSNQPQHF. DNA of the CDR3: TGTGCCAGCAGCAGGGGGGCCCAACATAGCAATCAGCCCCAGCATTTT. J is TRBJ1-5 and V is TRBV12-3 or TRBV12-4; 7 nucleotides match TRBD1. Trimming took 6 bases from V and 0 from J; bases not matched to a gene: 8. CDR3 length equals 16 residues.

The V gene is TRBV4-2, the J gene TRBJ2-1; the match to TRBD2 covers 8 bases. CDR1 is LGHNA and CDR2 is YNFKEQ in the germline V gene. The CDR3 extends over 16 amino acids. The V segment lost 2 bases and the J segment 7 bases; nucleotides outside the gene matches: 10. The chain's CDR3 is CASSQHGAGVENEQFF. DNA for the CDR3: TGTGCCAGCAGCCAACATGGAGCGGGAGTAGAGAATGAGCAGTTCTTC.

This clonotype turned up a few times. V usage is TRBV20-1 and J usage is TRBJ2-7; D gene uncertain. Germline values: CDR1 DFQATT, CDR2 SNEGSKA (reference sequence). V was cut by 0 bases and J by 4 bases, with 10 bases left in between. The CDR3 is 13 residues long. In nucleotides, the CDR3 is TGCAGTGCTAGAGATATGACTGATTACGAGCAGTACTTC. Translated: CSARDMTDYEQYF.

The V call is TRBV5-1, the J call TRBJ2-5; no clear D. CDR1 is SGHRS and CDR2 is YFSETQ in the germline V gene. The CDR3 is made up of 18 amino acids. V was shortened by 5 bases and J by 0 bases, with 23 bases between the two germline ends. CDR3: CASSSGQDLINHQETQYF. The CDR3 bases are TGCGCCAGCAGTTCAGGCCAAGATCTCATTAATCACCAAGAGACCCAGTACTTC.

This clonotype was counted at least ten times. The chain has TRBV20-1 and TRBJ2-1; tentatively, D is TRBD2 (7 bases). The length of the CDR3 is 15 residues. V was cut by 1 base and J by 9 bases, with 19 bases left in between. The germline CDR1 and CDR2 sequences are DFQATT and SNEGSKA (reference sequence). CDR3 in DNA: TGCAGTGCTAGAGTGAGGGGGAGGGCGAGAATTGAGCAGTTCTTC. Translated, it gives CSARVRGRARIEQFF.

Concerning this clonotype: Being one base from a much bigger clone, this may be a read error. The chain uses TRBV20-1 and TRBJ2-7, with 12 bases identical to TRBD2. This CDR3 spans 15 amino acids. The V gene end was trimmed by 4 bases and the J gene end by 3 bases; junction bases not matched to a gene: 7. In germline, CDR1 is DFQATT, CDR2 SNEGSKA (reference sequence). The CDR3 DNA follows: TGCAGTGCTAAAAGGTGGACTAGCGGGGTCTACGAGCAGTACTTC. This sequence encodes CSAKRWTSGVYEQYF.